A selection of T cell receptor beta chains follows, all from one sample in a study of read filtering for tumor transcriptome and immune sequencing. TCRdb passed the reads through MiXCR, listing each CDR3 protein once. The sample has 100,000 to 150,000 distinct CDR3 sequences; about an eighth are singletons. Sequenced material: a population of CD138-negative cells sorted from bone marrow. All receptors derive from a donor aged 40 or over with multiple myeloma. CDR3s include the opening cysteine and the closing phenylalanine or tryptophan.

v_call: TRBV11-1
cdr3_aa: CASSSSNEQFF

v_call: TRBV7-7
cdr3_aa: CASSQSGGTGELFF

v_call: TRBV20-1
cdr3_aa: CSARGLAVYNEQFF

v_call: TRBV11-2
cdr3_aa: CASSSTSMNTEAFF

v_call: TRBV20-1
cdr3_aa: CSASKGLAGGETQYF

v_call: TRBV5-4
cdr3_aa: CASSSPGTDTQYF

v_call: TRBV5-1
cdr3_aa: CASSTTVGTEAFF

v_call: TRBV27
cdr3_aa: CASSLMSGGLANTEAFF

v_call: TRBV2
cdr3_aa: CASRKDDYSNQPQHF

v_call: TRBV4-1
cdr3_aa: CASSQDRGQGLGGTNEKLFF

v_call: TRBV12-3/TRBV12-4
cdr3_aa: CAGSHTTRPQHF

v_call: TRBV5-1
cdr3_aa: CASSLGEVRSPQHF

v_call: TRBV12-3/TRBV12-4
cdr3_aa: CASSSGEVGYTF

v_call: TRBV6-2/TRBV6-3
cdr3_aa: CASSDGTSGGFQETQYF

v_call: TRBV18
cdr3_aa: CASSPFPGRDTGELFF

v_call: TRBV12-3/TRBV12-4
cdr3_aa: CASSPTRQGVTYNSPLHF

v_call: TRBV12-3/TRBV12-4
cdr3_aa: CASSRDTGAGGSFF

v_call: TRBV20-1
cdr3_aa: CSARDSRLAGNEQFF

v_call: TRBV12-3/TRBV12-4
cdr3_aa: CASSLRGAFNDEQFF

v_call: TRBV3-1
cdr3_aa: CASSHPGAKDIQYF

v_call: TRBV7-8
cdr3_aa: CASSRDSGSFYEQYF

v_call: TRBV5-5
cdr3_aa: CASSLGTGTDEKLFF

v_call: TRBV4-2
cdr3_aa: CASSQDLKGWQFF

v_call: TRBV27
cdr3_aa: CASSLSIVGETQYF

v_call: TRBV27
cdr3_aa: CASSSLAGSGNEQFF

v_call: TRBV29-1
cdr3_aa: CSVDKDSSNTIYF

v_call: TRBV11-2
cdr3_aa: CASSMEPGTSAVPEQYF

v_call: TRBV7-8
cdr3_aa: CASSFLDGLDTEAFF

v_call: TRBV3-1
cdr3_aa: CASSQDLGGYSFF

v_call: TRBV7-9
cdr3_aa: CASEIGGVDTEAFF

v_call: TRBV18
cdr3_aa: CASSPLDTCAKTGELFF

v_call: TRBV9
cdr3_aa: CASSVGGSSNQPQHF